This T cell receptor (beta chain) appears in the sequencing data of a study of blood T cell repertoires in COVID-19. Across the study: Donors in the United States, Italy and Spain gave samples during acute or convalescent COVID-19. From T cells, B-cell-depleted T cells, or PBMCs came the material, which was cDNA or gDNA.

Per the study methods: Using reference gene primer amplification, nucleated cell counts were estimated. Clones were read by immunoSEQ multiplex PCR, and TCRdb kept only the in-frame ones, dropping some. For V, J and clone size, that table is used; D and trimming come from the DNA. The sample lists about 81,000 clones, about 88% occurring once. The V and J ends lost 3 bases and 2 bases, in that order; junction bases with no gene match: 10. The CDR3 totals 17 residues. Germline V CDR1 and CDR2: SGDLS, YYNGEE. This clone has just one count. The TCR originated in a man in his 70s with active or convalescent COVID-19. Sequenced: peripheral blood. V is TRBV9 and J is TRBJ2-3, with 9 bases that match TRBD2. CDR3 sequence reads: CASSDSNSGGDTDTQYF. The CDR3 DNA reads as TGTGCCAGCAGCGACTCGAATAGCGGGGGTGACACAGATACGCAGTATTTT.